The rows below give T cell receptor beta chains drawn from one sample of a study of blood T cell dynamics during melanoma immunotherapy. Generated by immunoSEQ multiplex PCR, the TCRdb table keeps only in-frame clones and is missing some. The sample carries 9,500 to 11,000 clones, about 91% recorded once. Material: blood, obtained from a patient treated with checkpoint blockade. Every receptor here comes from a human donor with melanoma. The CDR3 runs from the conserved cysteine through the conserved F or W. The D gene is left open where the match is weak. Not all rows give a size; the values are once, few, many and, for expanded clones, a class.

d_gene: NA; abundance: NA; j_gene: TRBJ2-3; v_gene: TRBV15; CDR3aa: CASQTRESDTQYF; CDR3nt: TGTGCCTCGCAGACTAGAGAATCAGATACGCAGTATTTT
d_gene: NA; abundance: NA; j_gene: TRBJ1-1; v_gene: TRBV27; CDR3aa: CASSFAEAFF; CDR3nt: TGTGCCAGCAGTTTCGCTGAAGCTTTCTTT
d_gene: NA; abundance: NA; j_gene: TRBJ1-1; v_gene: TRBV5-6; CDR3aa: CASSFFVQLNTEAFF; CDR3nt: TGTGCCAGCAGCTTTTTTGTACAGTTGAACACTGAAGCTTTCTTT
d_gene: NA; abundance: NA; j_gene: TRBJ1-1; v_gene: TRBV19; CDR3aa: CASSIGHQNMNTEAFF; CDR3nt: TGTGCCAGTAGTATAGGGCACCAAAACATGAACACTGAAGCTTTCTTT
d_gene: NA; abundance: NA; j_gene: TRBJ2-1; v_gene: TRBV28; CDR3aa: CASSDNEQFF; CDR3nt: TGTGCCAGCAGTGACAATGAGCAGTTCTTC
d_gene: NA; abundance: NA; j_gene: TRBJ1-1; v_gene: TRBV27; CDR3aa: CASSSQMNTEAFF; CDR3nt: TGTGCCAGCAGTTCACAGATGAACACTGAAGCTTTCTTT
d_gene: TRBD2; abundance: NA; j_gene: TRBJ2-5; v_gene: TRBV18; CDR3aa: CASSPPSGTGETQYF; CDR3nt: TGTGCCAGCTCCCCTCCTAGCGGGACTGGGGAGACCCAGTACTTC
d_gene: NA; abundance: NA; j_gene: TRBJ2-3; v_gene: TRBV28; CDR3aa: CASSSPRRGFLGGTDTQYF; CDR3nt: TGTGCCAGCAGTTCCCCTAGACGGGGATTCCTAGGGGGCACAGATACGCAGTATTTT
d_gene: TRBD2; abundance: once; j_gene: TRBJ2-7; v_gene: TRBV7-2; CDR3aa: CASSLGLAGGSSYEQYF; CDR3nt: TGTGCCAGCAGCTTAGGACTAGCGGGAGGGAGCTCCTACGAGCAGTACTTC
d_gene: TRBD1; abundance: few; j_gene: TRBJ2-7; v_gene: TRBV18; CDR3aa: CASSPSTGGDEQYF; CDR3nt: TGTGCCAGCTCACCGTCAACAGGGGGCGACGAGCAGTACTTC
d_gene: TRBD2; abundance: once; j_gene: TRBJ2-1; v_gene: TRBV19; CDR3aa: CASSPRTSSGEQFF; CDR3nt: TGTGCCAGTAGTCCGCGGACTAGTTCGGGTGAGCAGTTCTTC
d_gene: NA; abundance: NA; j_gene: TRBJ2-7; v_gene: TRBV10-3; CDR3aa: CATRGENEQYF; CDR3nt: TGTGCCACCAGAGGGGAAAACGAGCAGTACTTC
d_gene: NA; abundance: NA; j_gene: TRBJ2-7; v_gene: TRBV7-2; CDR3aa: CASSQSPENYEQYF; CDR3nt: TGTGCCAGCAGCCAAAGCCCGGAGAACTACGAGCAGTACTTC
d_gene: TRBD2; abundance: once; j_gene: TRBJ2-1; v_gene: TRBV4-3; CDR3aa: CASSQDFGTSGTSYNEQFF; CDR3nt: TGCGCCAGCAGCCAAGATTTTGGGACTAGCGGGACGTCTTACAATGAGCAGTTCTTC
d_gene: NA; abundance: NA; j_gene: TRBJ2-7; v_gene: TRBV28; CDR3aa: CASSLWGSSYEQYF; CDR3nt: TGTGCCAGCAGTTTGTGGGGCAGCTCCTACGAGCAGTACTTC
d_gene: TRBD2; abundance: NA; j_gene: TRBJ2-2; v_gene: TRBV5-1; CDR3aa: CASSFPGLAGGPTHQNTGELFF; CDR3nt: TGCGCCAGCAGCTTCCCGGGACTAGCGGGAGGGCCGACCCACCAGAACACCGGGGAGCTGTTTTTT
d_gene: NA; abundance: NA; j_gene: TRBJ2-3; v_gene: TRBV4-1; CDR3aa: CASSLGPSTDTQYF; CDR3nt: TGCGCCAGCAGCCTTGGACCCAGCACAGATACGCAGTATTTT
d_gene: NA; abundance: NA; j_gene: TRBJ2-4; v_gene: TRBV11-3; CDR3aa: CASRYSVAKNIQYF; CDR3nt: TGTGCCAGCAGGTATAGTGTAGCCAAAAACATTCAGTACTTC
d_gene: NA; abundance: NA; j_gene: TRBJ1-4; v_gene: TRBV7-2; CDR3aa: CASSLVRTATNEKLFF; CDR3nt: TGTGCCAGCAGCTTAGTACGGACCGCAACTAATGAAAAACTGTTTTTT
d_gene: TRBD1; abundance: NA; j_gene: TRBJ2-5; v_gene: TRBV7-9; CDR3aa: CASSWGQNQETQYF; CDR3nt: TGTGCCAGCAGCTGGGGACAGAACCAAGAGACCCAGTACTTC
d_gene: NA; abundance: NA; j_gene: TRBJ2-5; v_gene: TRBV10-3; CDR3aa: CAISETQETQYF; CDR3nt: TGTGCCATCAGTGAGACTCAAGAGACCCAGTACTTC
d_gene: NA; abundance: NA; j_gene: TRBJ2-5; v_gene: TRBV4-2; CDR3aa: CASSQGHGGKETQYF; CDR3nt: TGTGCCAGCAGCCAGGGACACGGCGGGAAGGAGACCCAGTACTTC